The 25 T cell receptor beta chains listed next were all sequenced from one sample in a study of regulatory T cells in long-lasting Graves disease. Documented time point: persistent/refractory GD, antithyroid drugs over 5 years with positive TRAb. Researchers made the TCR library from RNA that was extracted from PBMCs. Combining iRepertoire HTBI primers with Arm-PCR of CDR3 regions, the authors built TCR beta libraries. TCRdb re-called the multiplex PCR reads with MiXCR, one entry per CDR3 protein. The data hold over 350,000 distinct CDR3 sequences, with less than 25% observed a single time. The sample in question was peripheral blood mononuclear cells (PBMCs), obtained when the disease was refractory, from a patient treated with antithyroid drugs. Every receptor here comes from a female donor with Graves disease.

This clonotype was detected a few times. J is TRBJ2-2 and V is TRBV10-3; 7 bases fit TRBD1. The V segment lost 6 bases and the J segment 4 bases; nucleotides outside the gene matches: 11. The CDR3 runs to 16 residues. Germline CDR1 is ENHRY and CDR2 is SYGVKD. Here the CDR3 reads CAISQTGTQLTGELFF. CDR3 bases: TGTGCCATCAGCCAGACAGGGACCCAGCTCACCGGGGAGCTGTTTTTT.

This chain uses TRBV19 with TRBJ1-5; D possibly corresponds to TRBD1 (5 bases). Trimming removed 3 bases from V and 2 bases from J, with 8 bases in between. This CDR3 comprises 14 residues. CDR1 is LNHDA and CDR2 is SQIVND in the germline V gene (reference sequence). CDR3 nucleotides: TGTGCCAGTAGTATCATGGGGGGCAATCAGCCCCAGCATTTT. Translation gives CASSIMGGNQPQHF.

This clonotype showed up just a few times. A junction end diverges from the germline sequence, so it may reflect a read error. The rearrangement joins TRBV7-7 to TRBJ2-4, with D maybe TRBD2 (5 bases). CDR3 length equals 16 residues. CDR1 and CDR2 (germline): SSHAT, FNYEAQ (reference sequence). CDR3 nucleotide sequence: TGTGCTAGCAGCTTTCTTCGGAGGAAAGCCAAAAACATTCAGTACTTC. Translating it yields CASSFLRRKAKNIQYF.

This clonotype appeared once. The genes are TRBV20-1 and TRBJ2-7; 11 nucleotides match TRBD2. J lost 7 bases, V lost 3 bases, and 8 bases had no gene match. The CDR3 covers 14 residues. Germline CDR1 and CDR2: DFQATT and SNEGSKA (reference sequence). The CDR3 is CSASPTSGSEEQYF. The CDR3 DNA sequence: TGCAGTGCTAGCCCAACTAGCGGGAGCGAGGAGCAGTACTTC.

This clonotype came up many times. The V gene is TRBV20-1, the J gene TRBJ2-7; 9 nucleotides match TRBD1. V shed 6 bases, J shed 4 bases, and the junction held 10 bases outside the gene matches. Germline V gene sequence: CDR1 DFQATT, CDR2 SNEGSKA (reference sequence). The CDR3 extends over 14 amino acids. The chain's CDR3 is CSASPGTGLYEQYF. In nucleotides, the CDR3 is TGCAGTGCCAGTCCCGGGACAGGGTTGTACGAGCAGTACTTC.

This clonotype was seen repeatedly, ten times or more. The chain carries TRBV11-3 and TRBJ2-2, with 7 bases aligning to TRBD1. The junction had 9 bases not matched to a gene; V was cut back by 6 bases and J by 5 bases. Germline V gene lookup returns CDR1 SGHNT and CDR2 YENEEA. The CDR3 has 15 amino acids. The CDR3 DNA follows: TGTGCCAGCAGTCTGACAGGGATCGCGACCGGGGAGCTGTTTTTT. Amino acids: CASSLTGIATGELFF.

The DNA of the CDR3 is TGTGCCAGCTCATTCCGAACTAGAGAGACCCAGTACTTC. Its protein is CASSFRTRETQYF. This sequence joins TRBV18 and TRBJ2-5, with D possibly being TRBD2 (5 bases). The CDR3 extends over 13 amino acids. V dropped 5 bases and J dropped 4 bases, with 11 bases sitting between them. Looked up from germline, CDR1 is KGHSH and CDR2 is LQKENI.

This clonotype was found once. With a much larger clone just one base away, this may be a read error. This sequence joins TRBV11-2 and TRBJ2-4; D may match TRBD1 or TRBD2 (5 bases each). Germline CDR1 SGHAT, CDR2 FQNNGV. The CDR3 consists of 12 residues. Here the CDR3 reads CANSLTEGIQYF. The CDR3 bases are TGTGCCAACAGCTTGACAGAGGGCATTCAGTACTTC.

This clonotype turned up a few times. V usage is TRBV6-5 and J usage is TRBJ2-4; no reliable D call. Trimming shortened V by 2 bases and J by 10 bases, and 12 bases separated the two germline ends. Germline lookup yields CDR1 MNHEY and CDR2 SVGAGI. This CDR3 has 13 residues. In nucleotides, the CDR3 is TGTGCCAGCAGTTACCCGGGTTCAATGATTCAGTACTTC. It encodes CASSYPGSMIQYF.

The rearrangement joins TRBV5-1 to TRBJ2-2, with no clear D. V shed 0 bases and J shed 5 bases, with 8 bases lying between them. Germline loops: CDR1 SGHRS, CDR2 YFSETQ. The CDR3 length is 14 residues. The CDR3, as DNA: TGCGCCAGCAGCTTGGGGCAGACAACCGGGGAGCTGTTTTTT. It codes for CASSLGQTTGELFF. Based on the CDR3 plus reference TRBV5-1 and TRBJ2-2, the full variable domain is KAGVTQTPRYLIKTRGQQVTLSCSPISGHRSVSWYQQTPGQGLQFLFEYFSETQRNKGNFPGRFSGRQFSNSRSEMNVSTLELGDSALYLCASSLGQTTGELFFGEGSRLTVL.

CDR3 sequence (DNA): TGTGCCTGGAGTGAACAGGGAAACAATCAGCCCCAGCATTTT. This gives the protein CAWSEQGNNQPQHF. This chain links TRBV30 with TRBJ1-5, with D tentatively TRBD1 (6 bases). The CDR3 extends over 14 amino acids. Trimming left V 1 base short and J 3 bases short, with 10 bases between. The V gene's germline CDR1 is GTSNPN and CDR2 SVGIG (reference sequence).

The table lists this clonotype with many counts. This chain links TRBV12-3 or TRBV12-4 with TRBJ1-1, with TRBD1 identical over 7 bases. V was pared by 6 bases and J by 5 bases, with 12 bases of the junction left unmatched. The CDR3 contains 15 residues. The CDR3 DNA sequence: TGTGCCAGCAGCCCCCGGGACAGCCGCGATACTGAAGCTTTCTTT. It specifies CASSPRDSRDTEAFF.

CDR3 region: CASSQWDRGRANYGYTF. CDR3 in DNA: TGTGCCAGCAGCCAATGGGACAGGGGGCGCGCGAACTATGGCTACACCTTC. This rearrangement joins TRBV3-1 to TRBJ1-2; 12 bases fit TRBD1. CDR3 size: 17 residues. Germline V CDR1 and CDR2: LGHDT, YNNKEL (reference sequence). The J segment lost 2 bases and the V segment lost 2 bases, leaving 6 bases of the junction unmatched.

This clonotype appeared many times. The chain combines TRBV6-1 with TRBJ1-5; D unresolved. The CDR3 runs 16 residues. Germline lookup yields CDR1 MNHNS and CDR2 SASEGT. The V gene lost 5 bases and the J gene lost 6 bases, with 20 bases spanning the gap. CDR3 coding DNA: TGTGCCAGCAGTCCACCTCCTTGGAATCTTACTCAGCCCCAGCATTTT. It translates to CASSPPPWNLTQPQHF.

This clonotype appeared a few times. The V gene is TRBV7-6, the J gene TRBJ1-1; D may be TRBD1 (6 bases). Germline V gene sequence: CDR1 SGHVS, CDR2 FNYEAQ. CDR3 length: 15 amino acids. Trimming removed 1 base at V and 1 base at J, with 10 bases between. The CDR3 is CASSLEPGQNTEAFF. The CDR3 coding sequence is TGTGCCAGCAGCTTAGAGCCGGGACAGAACACTGAAGCTTTCTTT.

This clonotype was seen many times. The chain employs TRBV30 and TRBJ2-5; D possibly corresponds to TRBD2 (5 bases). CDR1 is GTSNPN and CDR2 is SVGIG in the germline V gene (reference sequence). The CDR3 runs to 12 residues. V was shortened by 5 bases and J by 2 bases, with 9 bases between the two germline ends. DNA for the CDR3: TGTGCCTGGGGCCCGGGACAAGAGACCCAGTACTTC. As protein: CAWGPGQETQYF.

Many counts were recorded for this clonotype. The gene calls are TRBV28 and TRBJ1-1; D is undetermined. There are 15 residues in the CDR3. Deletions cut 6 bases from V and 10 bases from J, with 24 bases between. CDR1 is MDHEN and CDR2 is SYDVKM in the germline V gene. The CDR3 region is CASSLGGTNDRVAFF. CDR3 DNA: TGTGCCAGCAGCCTCGGTGGTACCAACGACCGGGTAGCTTTCTTT.

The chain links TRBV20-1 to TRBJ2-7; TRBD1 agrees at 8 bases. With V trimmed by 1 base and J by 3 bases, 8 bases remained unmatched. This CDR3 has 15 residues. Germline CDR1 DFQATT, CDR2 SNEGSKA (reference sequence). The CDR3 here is CSARGQDRAIYEQYF. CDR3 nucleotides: TGCAGTGCTAGAGGTCAGGACAGGGCTATCTACGAGCAGTACTTC.

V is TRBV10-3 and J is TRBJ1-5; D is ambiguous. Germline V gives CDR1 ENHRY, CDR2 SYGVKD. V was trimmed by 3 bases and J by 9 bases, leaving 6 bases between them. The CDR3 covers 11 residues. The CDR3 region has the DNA TGTGCCATCAGTGAACCCGGGCCCCAGCATTTT. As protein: CAISEPGPQHF.

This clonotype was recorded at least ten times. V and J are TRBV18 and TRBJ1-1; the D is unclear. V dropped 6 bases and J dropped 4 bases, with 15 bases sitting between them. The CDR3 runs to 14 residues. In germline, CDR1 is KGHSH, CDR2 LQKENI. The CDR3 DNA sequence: TGTGCCAGCTCGACGGGGAAGACCTCCACTGAAGCTTTCTTT. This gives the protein CASSTGKTSTEAFF.

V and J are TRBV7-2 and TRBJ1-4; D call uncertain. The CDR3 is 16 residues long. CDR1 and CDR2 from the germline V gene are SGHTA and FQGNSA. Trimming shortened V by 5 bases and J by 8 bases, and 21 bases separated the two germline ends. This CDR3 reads CASSAGRAPGWEKLFF. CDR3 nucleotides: TGTGCCAGCAGCGCTGGACGGGCCCCCGGATGGGAAAAACTGTTTTTT. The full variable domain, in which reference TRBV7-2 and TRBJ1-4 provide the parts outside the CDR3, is GAGVSQSPSNKVTEKGKDVELRCDPISGHTALYWYRQSLGQGLEFLIYFQGNSAPDKSGLPSDRFSAERTGGSVSTLTIQRTQQEDSAVYLCASSAGRAPGWEKLFFGSGTQLSVL.

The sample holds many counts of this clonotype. CDR3 DNA: TGTGCCAGCAGTTTATCCCAGGGGGGCTCCTACGAGCAGTACTTC. Residues: CASSLSQGGSYEQYF. This chain connects TRBV28 to TRBJ2-7, with D maybe TRBD1 (7 bases). The CDR3 length is 15 residues. The V and J ends lost 1 base and 0 bases respectively, with 10 bases between them. The germline V gene has CDR1 MDHEN and CDR2 SYDVKM. Using reference TRBV28 and TRBJ2-7 for the parts outside the CDR3, the full variable domain is DVKVTQSSRYLVKRTGEKVFLECVQDMDHENMFWYRQDPGLGLRLIYFSYDVKMKEKGDIPEGYSVSREKKERFSLILESASTNQTSMYLCASSLSQGGSYEQYFGPGTRLTVT.

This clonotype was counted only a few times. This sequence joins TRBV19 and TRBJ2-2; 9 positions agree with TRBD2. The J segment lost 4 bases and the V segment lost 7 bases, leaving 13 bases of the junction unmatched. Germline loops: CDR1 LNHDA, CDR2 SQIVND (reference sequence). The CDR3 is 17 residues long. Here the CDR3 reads CASKEASGAPSTGELFF. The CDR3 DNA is TGTGCCAGTAAGGAGGCTAGCGGGGCCCCGAGCACCGGGGAGCTGTTTTTT. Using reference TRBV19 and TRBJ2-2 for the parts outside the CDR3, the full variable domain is DGGITQSPKYLFRKEGQNVTLSCEQNLNHDAMYWYRQDPGQGLRLIYYSQIVNDFQKGDIAEGYSVSREKKESFPLTVTSAQKNPTAFYLCASKEASGAPSTGELFFGEGSRLTVL.

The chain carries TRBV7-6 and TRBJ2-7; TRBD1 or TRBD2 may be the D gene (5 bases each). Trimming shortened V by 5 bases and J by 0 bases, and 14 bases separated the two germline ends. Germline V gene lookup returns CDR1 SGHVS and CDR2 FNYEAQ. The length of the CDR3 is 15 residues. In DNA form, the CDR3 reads TGTGCCAGCAGCCCCGGGACCGAGAGCTCCTACGAGCAGTACTTC. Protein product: CASSPGTESSYEQYF.

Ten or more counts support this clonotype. CDR3 DNA sequence: TGCAGTGCTATTTTGAACACTGAAGCTTTCTTT. Protein product: CSAILNTEAFF. The rearrangement uses TRBV20-1 and TRBJ1-1; unclear D gene. This CDR3 region has 11 residues. The germline V gene encodes CDR1 DFQATT and CDR2 SNEGSKA (reference sequence). Trimming shortened V by 4 bases and J by 0 bases, and 3 bases separated the two germline ends.